This is a list of T cell receptor beta chains from one sample in a study of T cells after yellow fever vaccination. TCRdb independently ran MiXCR on the 5' RACE reads; one entry per CDR3 protein. Of around 260,000 distinct CDR3 sequences listed, around 4.9% are singletons. This material consisted of CD4+ T cells sorted from PBMCs, taken on the day of the yellow fever booster vaccination. The origin of the receptors is a man aged 18 to 35 who received the YFV17D yellow fever vaccine. Each CDR3 is given with its conserved first and last residue. D genes are given only for firm matches.

d_gene,v_gene,j_gene,CDR3aa
TRBD2,TRBV6-5,TRBJ2-7,CASSYSYRGGHYEQYF
.,TRBV27,TRBJ2-3,CASRQRGTDTQYF
.,TRBV19,TRBJ1-1,CASSTTTPTEAFF
.,TRBV12-3/TRBV12-4,TRBJ2-1,CASSFPPSSYNEQFF
.,TRBV4-1,TRBJ1-1,CASSQERRYFVNTEAFF
TRBD1,TRBV4-2,TRBJ2-3,CASSQLGQSSTDTQYF
TRBD2,TRBV19,TRBJ2-3,CASSIEPSGPQYF
.,TRBV5-1,TRBJ2-7,CASSFGPPPVPPPGSYEQYF
.,TRBV6-6,TRBJ1-5,CASRGGGGGNQPQHF
.,TRBV7-2,TRBJ2-5,CASSLMGFQETQYF
.,TRBV3-1,TRBJ1-2,CASSLSDLSGYTF
TRBD1,TRBV3-1,TRBJ2-2,CASSPSPGQSTGELFF
.,TRBV18,TRBJ2-5,CASSLPFGWETQYF
.,TRBV6-5,TRBJ2-5,CASSYQAGGETQYF
.,TRBV4-3,TRBJ2-1,CASSQGGRQGNDEQFF
.,TRBV5-5,TRBJ1-4,CASSLYSATNEKLFF
.,TRBV15,TRBJ1-6,CATSSVRGIPLHF
.,TRBV12-3/TRBV12-4,TRBJ1-4,CASSAGFIGGKLFF
.,TRBV28,TRBJ1-1,CASRGHNTEAFF
.,TRBV7-9,TRBJ2-5,CASSLAGRAKETQYF
.,TRBV6-6,TRBJ2-4,CASSFAGSLAKNIQYF
.,TRBV3-1,TRBJ1-5,CASSPFGPDSNQPQHF
.,TRBV7-2,TRBJ1-5,CASSLTGAQPQHF
.,TRBV30,TRBJ1-1,CALVARGTEAFF
.,TRBV19,TRBJ1-5,CASSTHSTGSNQPQHF
TRBD1,TRBV9,TRBJ2-3,CASSVEPGQGLLDTQYF
TRBD1,TRBV19,TRBJ1-1,CASSDRGRNTEAFF
.,TRBV6-5,TRBJ2-5,CASSGWKTQYF
TRBD2,TRBV7-2,TRBJ2-3,CASSLLAGGITDTQYF
.,TRBV29-1,TRBJ2-1,CSAYRPGVWNEQFF
.,TRBV3-1,TRBJ2-2,CASSQVPNTGELFF
.,TRBV12-3/TRBV12-4,TRBJ2-5,CASSAPGLPKETQYF
.,TRBV28,TRBJ2-2,CASSLHPRGATGELFF
.,TRBV7-9,TRBJ2-7,CASSFFDEQYF
.,TRBV7-9,TRBJ1-3,CASSFGVPGNTIYF
.,TRBV5-1,TRBJ2-2,CASGEMNTGELFF
TRBD1,TRBV6-5,TRBJ2-7,CASNRQGSYEQYF
.,TRBV12-3/TRBV12-4,TRBJ2-5,CASTDTMDQETQYF
.,TRBV6-1,TRBJ1-5,CASSEAHPQFTQHF
.,TRBV30,TRBJ2-7,CAWTSTAYEQYF
.,TRBV7-9,TRBJ2-3,CASSTDWGTGSTDTQYF
TRBD1,TRBV27,TRBJ1-5,CASSSGTGLNRPQHF
TRBD1,TRBV10-3,TRBJ1-1,CAIRDRSGTEAFF
.,TRBV12-5,TRBJ2-3,CASGRRGDGSTDTQYF
TRBD1,TRBV5-1,TRBJ1-2,CASSSGQGENYGYTF
.,TRBV7-2,TRBJ2-3,CASSTGQTDTQYF
.,TRBV7-2,TRBJ1-1,CASSLSYPVGPRTEAFF
TRBD1,TRBV20-1,TRBJ2-5,CSARDQDRETQYF
TRBD1,TRBV7-8,TRBJ1-1,CASRLMGTENTEAFF
.,TRBV2,TRBJ1-2,CASSRSDGNGYTF
.,TRBV2,TRBJ2-1,CASSEGQSSYNEQFF
.,TRBV4-1,TRBJ1-3,CASSQGHSVSGNTIYF
.,TRBV4-3,TRBJ1-3,CASSQGEGNTIYF
TRBD1,TRBV18,TRBJ1-1,CASSPRQGMNTEAFF